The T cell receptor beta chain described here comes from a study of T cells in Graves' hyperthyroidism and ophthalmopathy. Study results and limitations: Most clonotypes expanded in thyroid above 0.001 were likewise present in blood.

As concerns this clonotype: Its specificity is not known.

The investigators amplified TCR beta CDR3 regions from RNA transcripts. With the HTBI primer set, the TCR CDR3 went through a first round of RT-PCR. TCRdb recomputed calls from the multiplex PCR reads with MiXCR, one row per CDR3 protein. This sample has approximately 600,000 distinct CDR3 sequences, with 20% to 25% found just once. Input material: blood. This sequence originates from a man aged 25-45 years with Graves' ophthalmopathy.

CDR3 in DNA: TGCAGTGCTAGAGATCGCAGGAGGACCTACGAGCAGTACTTC. It codes for CSARDRRRTYEQYF. The genes are TRBV20-1 and TRBJ2-7; possibly TRBD2 for D (5 bases). Germline CDR1 is DFQATT and CDR2 is SNEGSKA (reference sequence). The CDR3 sequence is 14 residues long. With 0 bases removed from V and 2 bases from J, the gap between germline ends came to 11 bases.